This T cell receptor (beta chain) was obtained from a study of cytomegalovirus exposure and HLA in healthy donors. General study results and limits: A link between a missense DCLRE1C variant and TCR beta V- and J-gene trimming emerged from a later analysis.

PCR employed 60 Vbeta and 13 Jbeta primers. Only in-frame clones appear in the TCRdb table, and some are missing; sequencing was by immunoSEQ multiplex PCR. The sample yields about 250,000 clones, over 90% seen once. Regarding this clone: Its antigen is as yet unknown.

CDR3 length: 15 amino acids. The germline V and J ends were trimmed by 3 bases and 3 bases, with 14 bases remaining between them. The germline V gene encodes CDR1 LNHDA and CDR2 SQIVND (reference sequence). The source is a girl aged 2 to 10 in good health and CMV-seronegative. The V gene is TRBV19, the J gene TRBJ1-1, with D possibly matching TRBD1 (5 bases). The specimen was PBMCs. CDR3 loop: CASSMIQGYDTEAFF. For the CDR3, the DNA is TGTGCCAGTAGTATGATTCAGGGCTACGACACTGAAGCTTTCTTT.